A selection of T cell receptor beta chains follows, all from one sample in a study of Graves' ophthalmopathy and Graves' hyperthyroidism. Each CDR3 protein gets one entry after TCRdb re-called the multiplex PCR reads with MiXCR. Seen here are around 1,000,000 distinct CDR3 sequences, about 36% observed once, and the top ten hold 11%. The sequenced sample consisted of peripheral blood or thyroid tissue (not recorded which). All receptors come from an adult man with Graves' hyperthyroidism. Both conserved end residues are part of each CDR3. Fields, in order: D gene, J gene, V gene, clone size, CDR3 length, CDR3 protein, CDR3 DNA. D genes are given only for firm matches. The size field is filled for only some rows; it gives once, few, many or a size class.

>TRBD2|TRBJ2-7|TRBV19|NA|16
CASSETSGIKPYEQYF
TGTGCCAGTAGTGAAACTAGCGGGATTAAGCCGTACGAGCAGTACTTC
>NA|TRBJ2-2|TRBV12-5|NA|17
CASGLVPGPRNTGELFF
TGTGCTAGTGGTTTGGTACCTGGGCCCCGGAACACCGGGGAGCTGTTTTTT
>TRBD1|TRBJ1-2|TRBV13|many|14
CASSPNGQGKGYTF
TGTGCCAGCAGCCCGAACGGACAGGGAAAAGGCTACACCTTC
>NA|TRBJ2-7|TRBV12-3/TRBV12-4|NA|14
CASSFETAPYEQYF
TGTGCCAGCAGTTTTGAGACTGCCCCCTACGAGCAGTACTTC
>NA|TRBJ1-4|TRBV20-1|few|12
CSARLGPEKLFF
TGCAGTGCTAGATTGGGACCGGAAAAACTGTTTTTT
>NA|TRBJ1-2|TRBV11-2|NA|11
CASSFLELLIF
TGTGCCAGCAGCTTTCTTGAGTTGTTGATCTTC
>TRBD2|TRBJ2-2|TRBV7-8|NA|16
CASSPRRLAGTGELFF
TGTGCCAGCAGCCCGAGACGTCTAGCGGGCACCGGGGAGCTGTTTTTT
>TRBD1|TRBJ2-2|TRBV11-1|NA|16
CASSPRPGQGAGELFF
TGTGCCAGCAGCCCCCGACCGGGACAGGGCGCCGGGGAGCTGTTTTTT
>NA|TRBJ2-7|TRBV7-6|NA|15
CASSPSTGHSYEQYF
TGTGCCAGCTCACCCTCCACAGGTCACTCCTACGAGCAGTACTTC
>TRBD1|TRBJ1-1|TRBV15|many|16
CATSREGGQGFTEAFF
TGTGCCACCAGCAGAGAAGGAGGACAGGGTTTTACTGAAGCTTTCTTT
>NA|TRBJ2-5|TRBV9|NA|14
CASSTSRGEETQYF
TGTGCCAGCAGCACATCCAGGGGAGAAGAGACCCAGTACTTC
>TRBD2|TRBJ2-7|TRBV29-1|NA|16
CSVRGASGSLAYEQYF
TGCAGCGTCCGAGGGGCTAGCGGGAGTTTGGCCTACGAGCAGTACTTC
>NA|TRBJ1-1|TRBV10-3|NA|18
CAISETTDTRHLNTEAFF
TGTGCCATCAGTGAGACGACAGATACGAGACATTTGAACACTGAAGCTTTCTTT
>NA|TRBJ1-5|TRBV6-2/TRBV6-3|few|16
CASSYPGGKGNQPQHF
TGTGCCAGCAGTTACCCCGGGGGAAAGGGGAATCAGCCCCAGCATTTT
>NA|TRBJ1-3|TRBV20-1|few|16
CSAKTGQWTAGNTIYF
TGCAGTGCTAAAACTGGACAGTGGACGGCTGGAAACACCATATATTTT
>NA|TRBJ1-1|TRBV20-1|many|15
CSARDRQTMNTEAFF
TGCAGTGCTAGAGATCGGCAGACCATGAACACTGAAGCTTTCTTT
>NA|TRBJ1-2|TRBV29-1|NA|13
CSSPGTGVWSYTF
TGCAGCTCACCCGGGACGGGCGTCTGGAGCTACACCTTC
>TRBD1|TRBJ1-5|TRBV10-3|once|13
CAITGQGGQPQHF
TGTGCCATCACGGGACAGGGCGGGCAGCCCCAGCATTTT
>NA|TRBJ2-7|TRBV27|few|14
CASRSSGTQGEQYF
TGTGCCAGCAGGAGCTCCGGGACCCAAGGCGAGCAGTACTTC
>TRBD1|TRBJ1-6|TRBV7-9|NA|15
CASRSTGNVGSPLHF
TGTGCCAGCAGATCGACAGGGAATGTTGGTTCGCCCCTCCACTTT
>NA|TRBJ1-2|TRBV7-8|NA|16
CASSPLVSTGAYGYTF
TGTGCCAGCAGCCCCCTAGTCTCAACGGGAGCCTATGGCTACACCTTC
>NA|TRBJ2-5|TRBV2|many|14
CASRRGSGVETQYF
TGTGCCAGCAGGCGGGGTTCAGGGGTAGAGACCCAGTACTTC
>NA|TRBJ1-5|TRBV20-1|many|13
CSAFGHTNQPQHF
TGCAGTGCTTTCGGACATACTAATCAGCCCCAGCATTTT
>NA|TRBJ2-3|TRBV7-7|few|13
CASSTGRSDTQYF
TGTGCCAGCAGCACCGGTAGATCGGATACGCAGTATTTT
>NA|TRBJ1-2|TRBV4-1|NA|15
CASSQDPGGNYGYTF
TGCGCCAGCAGCCAAGATCCCGGCGGAAACTATGGCTACACCTTC
>TRBD1|TRBJ2-2|TRBV19|many|13
CASGQGGTGELFF
TGTGCCTCGGGACAGGGAGGCACCGGGGAGCTGTTTTTT
>TRBD2|TRBJ2-5|TRBV5-1|many|16
CASSLDASGRSETQYF
TGCGCCAGCAGCTTGGATGCTAGCGGGAGGAGTGAGACCCAGTACTTC
>TRBD1|TRBJ1-5|TRBV5-1|few|20
CASSLLGQVTGTYSNQPQHF
TGCGCCAGCAGCTTGTTGGGGCAGGTGACAGGGACCTATAGCAATCAGCCCCAGCATTTT
>NA|TRBJ1-2|TRBV30|few|11
CAWTGSYGYTF
TGTGCCTGGACGGGCTCCTATGGCTACACCTTC
>NA|TRBJ1-3|TRBV19|many|20
CASSRGLLFGGFSGGNTIYF
TGTGCCAGTAGCCGGGGACTCCTCTTCGGGGGATTCTCGGGAGGAAACACCATATATTTT
>TRBD2|TRBJ2-7|TRBV10-3|NA|19
CAISGISGTSGSISYEQYF
TGTGCCATCAGTGGAATCTCCGGGACTAGCGGGAGTATCTCCTACGAGCAGTACTTC
>TRBD2|TRBJ2-5|TRBV12-3/TRBV12-4|NA|14
CASSDHGGGETQYF
TGTGCCAGCAGTGACCACGGGGGGGGAGAGACCCAGTACTTC
>TRBD1|TRBJ2-2|TRBV29-1|many|14
CSVAATGFAGELFF
TGCAGCGTTGCCGCGACAGGGTTCGCCGGGGAGCTGTTTTTT
>TRBD1|TRBJ1-2|TRBV19|many|15
CASSISTGGGYGYTF
TGTGCCAGTAGTATCTCGACAGGGGGCGGCTATGGCTACACCTTC
>NA|TRBJ1-2|TRBV19|many|14
CASSPRGGRYGYTF
TGTGCCAGTAGTCCCCGTGGCGGGAGATATGGCTACACCTTC
>NA|TRBJ2-6|TRBV29-1|many|16
CSVAGLTSSGANVLTF
TGCAGCGTTGCAGGGCTCACCAGCTCTGGGGCCAACGTCCTGACTTTC
>NA|TRBJ2-7|TRBV7-8|few|15
CASSLSGAAAYEQYF
TGTGCCAGCAGCTTAAGTGGGGCCGCTGCCTACGAGCAGTACTTC
>NA|TRBJ1-6|TRBV20-1|few|13
CSAVGLGLQSLHF
TGCAGTGCTGTAGGTTTGGGTCTACAATCCCTCCACTTT
>NA|TRBJ2-2|TRBV2|few|14
CASGGVSNTGELFF
TGTGCCAGCGGAGGGGTTTCGAACACCGGGGAGCTGTTTTTT
>NA|TRBJ2-7|TRBV29-1|many|14
CSVEVWPGKYEQYF
TGCAGCGTTGAAGTGTGGCCCGGGAAATACGAGCAGTACTTC
>NA|TRBJ1-6|TRBV25-1|many|12
CATSVGNSPLHF
TGTGCCACCAGCGTAGGTAATTCACCCCTCCACTTT
>NA|TRBJ1-5|TRBV9|NA|15
CASSASGTTGEPQHF
TGTGCCAGCAGCGCTAGCGGAACCACCGGGGAGCCCCAGCATTTT
>TRBD1|TRBJ1-2|TRBV7-2|many|16
CASSLAGQGGYYGYTF
TGTGCCAGCAGCTTAGCTGGACAGGGGGGTTACTATGGCTACACCTTC
>NA|TRBJ1-6|TRBV25-1|NA|15
CASSEPQGYNSPLHF
TGTGCCAGCAGTGAACCCCAGGGCTATAATTCACCCCTCCACTTT
>TRBD2|TRBJ2-5|TRBV20-1|many|13
CSARPGGEETQYF
TGCAGTGCTAGACCGGGGGGAGAAGAGACCCAGTACTTC
>NA|TRBJ1-4|TRBV4-3|few|16
CASSHPTTGINEKLFF
TGCGCCAGCAGCCACCCAACCACGGGGATTAATGAAAAACTGTTTTTT
>NA|TRBJ1-1|TRBV5-1|many|16
CASASVRGIMNTEAFF
TGCGCCAGCGCCAGTGTCAGGGGAATCATGAACACTGAAGCTTTCTTT
>TRBD1|TRBJ2-2|TRBV7-9|many|15
CASSVDRGNTGELFF
TGTGCCAGCAGCGTCGACAGGGGCAACACCGGGGAGCTGTTTTTT
>NA|TRBJ2-7|TRBV11-3|few|15
CASSQGETSLDEQYF
TGTGCCAGCAGCCAGGGGGAGACTAGCTTGGACGAGCAGTACTTC
>TRBD1|TRBJ1-1|TRBV6-5|NA|15
CASSDGTGLETEAFF
TGTGCCAGCAGTGACGGGACAGGGTTGGAGACTGAAGCTTTCTTT
>NA|TRBJ1-1|TRBV5-6|many|15
CASSSTGLMNTEAFF
TGTGCCAGCAGTTCTACAGGGCTAATGAACACTGAAGCTTTCTTT
>NA|TRBJ1-5|TRBV6-5|many|13
CASSQMSNQPQHF
TGTGCCAGCAGCCAAATGTCAAATCAGCCCCAGCATTTT
>NA|TRBJ2-5|TRBV2|NA|13
CASSQKGQETQYF
TGTGCCAGCAGTCAAAAGGGCCAAGAGACCCAGTACTTC